Below, 25 T cell receptor beta chains from the same sample are listed, as sequenced in a study of read filtering for tumor transcriptome and immune sequencing. Molecular barcoded adaptors covering alpha/delta and beta/gamma chains were used on 400 ng RNA. TCRdb analysed the reads with MiXCR anew, one entry per CDR3 protein. The sample has 37,000 or so distinct CDR3 sequences, 12% to 15% seen once. The sequenced material came from a population of CD138-negative cells sorted from bone marrow. These receptors originate from a donor at least 40 years old with multiple myeloma.

This clonotype occurred many times. The chain carries TRBV9 and TRBJ2-5, with 10 bases fitting TRBD2. This CDR3 comprises 18 residues. Germline values: CDR1 SGDLS, CDR2 YYNGEE. J lost 4 bases, V lost 0 bases, and 12 bases had no gene match. CDR3 region: CASSVGPALAGESETQYF. CDR3 nucleotides: TGTGCCAGCAGCGTAGGTCCTGCTCTAGCGGGAGAATCAGAGACCCAGTACTTC.

This clonotype was seen at least ten times. The chain combines TRBV5-1 with TRBJ2-7; either TRBD1 or TRBD2 may fit D (5 bases each). This CDR3 is 12 amino acids long. CDR1 and CDR2 (germline): SGHRS, YFSETQ. V was pared by 5 bases and J by 5 bases, with 11 bases between. The CDR3 here is CASRGTSHEQYF. CDR3 nucleotides: TGCGCCAGCAGGGGGACGTCCCACGAGCAGTACTTC.

This clonotype was recorded many times. The chain carries TRBV2 and TRBJ2-2; D is possibly TRBD1 (5 bases). The CDR3 spans 14 residues. V lost 6 bases and J 1 base, leaving 9 bases between the germline ends. Per germline, CDR1 SNHLY and CDR2 FYNNEI. CDR3 residues: CASRGLGNTGELFF. The DNA for the CDR3 is TGTGCCAGCAGGGGGCTGGGGAACACCGGGGAGCTGTTTTTT.

Of note for this clonotype: One base away lies a much larger clone, so this may be a sequencing read error. The gene calls are TRBV5-1 and TRBJ1-1; no definite D call. Germline lookup yields CDR1 SGHRS and CDR2 YFSETQ. This CDR3 contains 13 residues. This CDR3 reads CASSLGANTETFF. In nucleotides, the CDR3 is TGCGCCAGCAGCTTGGGTGCAAACACTGAAACTTTCTTT.

J is TRBJ2-7 and V is TRBV30, with no clear D. This CDR3 is built from 13 residues. The germline V gene has CDR1 GTSNPN and CDR2 SVGIG (reference sequence). V was shortened by 1 base and J by 6 bases, with 13 bases between the two germline ends. This CDR3 reads CAWSEGPRTEQYF. The CDR3 DNA sequence: TGTGCCTGGAGTGAAGGCCCTAGGACCGAGCAGTACTTC.

This clonotype has a count of ten or more. The junction does not match germline at one end; this may be a read error. The chain is built from TRBV6-1 and TRBJ2-6; TRBD2 matches at 10 bases. The CDR3 loop spans 14 amino acids. Germline CDR1 is MNHNS and CDR2 is SASEGT. DNA for the CDR3: TGTGCCAGCAGTGAGGCTAGCGGGAGCCTATCTCTCGCTTTC. It codes for CASSEASGSLSLAF.

This clonotype showed up many times. The V call is TRBV4-2, the J call TRBJ2-5; possibly TRBD2 for D (5 bases). The germline V and J ends were trimmed by 0 bases and 0 bases, with 8 bases remaining between them. Germline V gene lookup returns CDR1 LGHNA and CDR2 YNFKEQ. CDR3 size: 15 residues. CDR3 residues: CASSQDPGDQETQYF. The CDR3 DNA is TGTGCCAGCAGCCAAGACCCCGGGGACCAAGAGACCCAGTACTTC.

Of note for this clonotype: A much larger clone differs by one base, so this may be a read error. V and J are TRBV20-1 and TRBJ2-5; 9 bases line up with TRBD2. CDR1 and CDR2 (germline): DFQATT, SNEGSKA (reference sequence). The CDR3 contains 14 residues. In nucleotides, the CDR3 is TGCAATGCCCCCCAAGGTAGCGGGAGAGAGACCCAGTACTTC. Amino acid sequence: CNAPQGSGRETQYF.

This clonotype was seen ten or more times. V is TRBV4-1 and J is TRBJ2-1, with 9 bases fitting TRBD2. This CDR3 spans 15 amino acids. The J segment lost 8 bases and the V segment lost 3 bases, leaving 8 bases of the junction unmatched. Germline assignment: CDR1 MGHRA and CDR2 YSYEKL. The chain's CDR3 is CASSQGSGSIYEQFF. CDR3 DNA: TGCGCCAGCAGCCAGGGTAGCGGGAGTATCTATGAGCAGTTCTTC.

Sample share makes this clonotype medium-sized (0.01 to 0.1%). This chain connects TRBV11-2 to TRBJ2-1; D unclear. The CDR3 is made up of 15 amino acids. Germline CDR1 reads SGHAT; CDR2 reads FQNNGV. Trimming stripped 0 bases from V and 5 bases from J, with 11 bases between. The CDR3 here is CASSLDRADNNEQFF. CDR3 in DNA: TGTGCCAGCAGCTTAGATCGGGCCGATAACAATGAGCAGTTCTTC. Supplemented by reference TRBV11-2 and TRBJ2-1, the full variable domain reads EAGVAQSPRYKIIEKRQSVAFWCNPISGHATLYWYQQILGQGPKLLIQFQNNGVVDDSQLPKDRFSAERLKGVDSTLKIQPAKLEDSAVYLCASSLDRADNNEQFFGPGTRLTVL.

This clonotype was recorded at least ten times. J is TRBJ2-3 and V is TRBV7-3; 7 nucleotides align to TRBD2. The length of the CDR3 is 16 residues. The J segment lost 2 bases and the V segment lost 1 base, leaving 6 bases of the junction unmatched. Germline V CDR1 and CDR2: SGHTA, FQGTGA. The CDR3 is CASSLRGGSVTDTQYF. The CDR3 DNA sequence: TGTGCCAGCAGCTTAAGGGGCGGGAGCGTCACAGATACGCAGTATTTT.

This clonotype was seen repeatedly, ten times or more. The CDR3 DNA reads as TGCGCCAGCAGCCAAGAAGTGGCGGGAGGGTTCAATGAGCAGTTCTTC. Translating gives CASSQEVAGGFNEQFF. This chain links TRBV4-1 with TRBJ2-1, with 9 bases identical to TRBD2. After removal of 0 bases from V and 6 bases from J, the junction contained 6 bases not matched to a gene. This CDR3 contains 16 residues. Germline V CDR1 and CDR2: MGHRA, YSYEKL.

This clonotype was counted once. The V and J genes are TRBV20-1 and TRBJ2-1, with 8 bases aligning to TRBD2. Germline-derived CDR1 and CDR2 are DFQATT and SNEGSKA (reference sequence). The CDR3 has 15 amino acids. V dropped 6 bases and J dropped 7; count of bases not matched to a gene: 14. CDR3: CSAPRGLGFVNEQFF. Here the CDR3 DNA reads TGCAGTGCCCCCAGGGGACTAGGATTTGTAAATGAGCAGTTCTTC.

For this clonotype: Just one base apart from a much larger clone, this may be a read error. The J gene is TRBJ2-6, the V gene TRBV2; D gene ambiguous. The V gene's germline CDR1 is SNHLY and CDR2 FYNNEI. Trimming removed 7 bases from V and 0 bases from J, with 10 bases in between. The CDR3 consists of 15 residues. CDR3 sequence: CASMDGASGANVLTF. In DNA, the CDR3 is TGTGCCAGCATGGACGGAGCCTCTGGGGCCAACGTCCTGACTTTC.

This clonotype was observed a handful of times. The CDR3 sequence is CASSPTGEETQYF. CDR3 nucleotide sequence: TGTGCCAGCAGCCCCACAGGGGAAGAGACCCAGTACTTC. This sequence joins TRBV7-9 and TRBJ2-5; the match to TRBD1 covers 7 bases. V trimming: 5 bases; J trimming: 3 bases; junction bases outside the gene matches: 3. Germline V gene data show CDR1 as SEHNR and CDR2 as FQNEAQ (reference sequence). There are 13 residues in the CDR3.

This clonotype showed up many times. This rearrangement joins TRBV27 to TRBJ2-1, with D perhaps given as TRBD1 or TRBD2 (5 bases each). CDR3 length equals 11 residues. V shed 8 bases and J shed 5 bases, with 7 bases lying between them. Germline assignment: CDR1 MNHEY and CDR2 SMNVEV (reference sequence). CDR3 protein: CASGGNNEQFF. In nucleotides, the CDR3 is TGTGCCAGCGGGGGAAACAATGAGCAGTTCTTC.

In this sample, this clonotype turned up many times. J is TRBJ2-1 and V is TRBV6-2 or TRBV6-3; 9 bases align to TRBD2. This CDR3 has 16 residues. Germline CDR1 is MNHEY and CDR2 is SVGEGT. Germline trimming cut 6 bases from V and 4 bases from J; bases unmatched to any gene: 10. This chain's CDR3 is CASSFHLAGTYNEQFF. For the CDR3, the DNA is TGTGCCAGCAGCTTTCATCTAGCGGGAACATACAATGAGCAGTTCTTC.

This clonotype was counted ten times or more. The rearrangement links TRBV6-5 to TRBJ2-1; D ambiguous. Germline V lookup: CDR1 MNHEY, CDR2 SVGAGI. CDR3 size: 15 residues. V was shortened by 6 bases and J by 3 bases, with 15 bases between the two germline ends. The CDR3 DNA sequence: TGTGCCAGCAGCTCCCCTACGGGTAACTACAATGAGCAGTTCTTC. Protein product: CASSSPTGNYNEQFF.

Ten or more counts support this clonotype. The genes are TRBV7-2 and TRBJ2-3, with D possibly being TRBD2 (6 bases). The germline V gene has CDR1 SGHTA and CDR2 FQGNSA. The CDR3 consists of 17 residues. The V end was cut by 1 base, the J end by 2 bases, with 16 bases between. The CDR3 DNA is TGTGCCAGCAGCTTAGGGGGCGCAGGGACTTACACAGATACGCAGTATTTT. This encodes CASSLGGAGTYTDTQYF. The full variable domain, in which reference TRBV7-2 and TRBJ2-3 provide the parts outside the CDR3, is GAGVSQSPSNKVTEKGKDVELRCDPISGHTALYWYRQSLGQGLEFLIYFQGNSAPDKSGLPSDRFSAERTGGSVSTLTIQRTQQEDSAVYLCASSLGGAGTYTDTQYFGPGTRLTVL.

This clonotype was seen at least ten times. The chain employs TRBV5-1 and TRBJ2-5, with D tentatively TRBD2 (6 bases). The CDR3 contains 14 residues. V was cut by 3 bases and J by 4 bases, with 13 bases left in between. The germline V gene has CDR1 SGHRS and CDR2 YFSETQ. The CDR3 protein is CASSYAGGGETQYF. As DNA, the CDR3 is TGCGCCAGCAGCTACGCCGGGGGAGGAGAGACCCAGTACTTC.

At least ten counts were recorded for this clonotype. The J gene is TRBJ2-2, the V gene TRBV7-2; D possibly corresponds to TRBD2 (5 bases). The V end was cut by 4 bases, the J end by 3 bases, with 15 bases between. The germline V gene encodes CDR1 SGHTA and CDR2 FQGNSA. The CDR3 is made up of 16 amino acids. The DNA of the CDR3 is TGTGCCAGCAGCTCCCGGGGTAGCTACCACACCGGGGAGCTGTTTTTT. It specifies CASSSRGSYHTGELFF.

This clonotype was found a few times. This clone may be a read error of a much larger clone one base away. The chain combines TRBV5-5 with TRBJ2-3, with 7 bases matching TRBD1. The length of the CDR3 is 15 residues. The germline CDR1 and CDR2 sequences are SGHKS and YYEKEE (reference sequence). The CDR3 protein is CVSSPGTVSTDTQYF. The DNA of the CDR3 is TGTGTCAGCAGCCCGGGGACAGTATCCACAGATACGCAGTATTTT.

This clonotype was seen repeatedly, ten times or more. The chain employs TRBV10-1 and TRBJ1-1, with D possibly being TRBD1 (5 bases). Germline V lookup: CDR1 WNHNN, CDR2 SYGVQD (reference sequence). The CDR3 sequence is 15 residues long. V lost 3 bases to trimming and J lost 0 bases, with 11 bases between them. The CDR3 spells CASSDGGSLNTEAFF. The CDR3 nucleotides are TGCGCCAGCAGTGACGGGGGGAGTCTGAACACTGAAGCTTTCTTT.

This clonotype was counted ten times or more. V gene TRBV3-1 combines with J gene TRBJ2-7, with D possibly matching TRBD2 (6 bases). CDR1 and CDR2 from the germline V gene are LGHDT and YNNKEL (reference sequence). The CDR3 is 14 amino acids. Trimming removed 4 bases at V and 1 base at J, with 11 bases between. DNA of the CDR3: TGTGCCAGCAGCCCGCTAGCGAGTTCCTACGAGCAGTACTTC. It yields the protein CASSPLASSYEQYF.

This clonotype was detected a few times. This may be a read error, as it is one base from a much larger clone. The chain links TRBV23-1 to TRBJ2-3; D may be TRBD2 (5 bases). TRBV23-1 is filed as an ORF, its function uncertain. The CDR3 contains 12 residues. The CDR3 sequence: CTSSRTTDTQYF. In nucleotides, the CDR3 is TGCACCAGCAGCCGGACTACAGATACGCAGTATTTT.